These 2 T cell receptor beta chains came from one sample sequenced in a study of CD8+CD57+ T cells in acquired aplastic anemia. Patients chosen for sequencing had CD8+CD57+ cells that had expanded, as shown by flow cytometry. According to the study, genomic DNA was the template for TCR beta VDJ and CDR3 profiling. TCRdb reanalysed the reads using MiXCR and keeps one entry per CDR3 protein. In the table there are some 150,000 distinct CDR3 sequences, roughly two thirds of which are singletons. The sequenced sample consisted of sorted CD4+, CD8+, or CD8+CD57+ T cells (not recorded which) from PBMCs. The receptors derive from a human donor with aplastic anemia.

This clonotype has only one observation. The rearrangement joins TRBV14 to TRBJ2-7; 10 bases fit TRBD2. Germline-derived CDR1 and CDR2 are SGHDN and FVKESK. This CDR3 is built from 14 residues. V shed 5 bases and J 5 bases; nucleotides not matched to a gene: 6. CDR3 region: CASSLLAGLHEQYF. The CDR3, as DNA: TGTGCCAGCAGCTTACTAGCGGGGTTACACGAGCAGTACTTC.

J is TRBJ2-3 and V is TRBV7-9, with 8 bases fitting TRBD1. J was trimmed by 4 bases and V by 4 bases; bases with no gene match: 10. The length of the CDR3 is 16 residues. CDR1 is SEHNR and CDR2 is FQNEAQ in the germline V gene (reference sequence). In nucleotides, the CDR3 is TGTGCCAGCAGCTACGGCTTGGACAGGGTGTCAGATACGCAGTATTTT. Its translation is CASSYGLDRVSDTQYF.